Reported below is one T cell receptor (beta chain). Original analysis: Estimation of nucleated cell counts relied on the amplification of reference gene primers. Assay used: immunoSEQ multiplex PCR; TCRdb lists only in-frame clones, some missing. V, J and clone size derive from that table, while D and trimming were established from the DNA sequence. In the table there are roughly 230,000 clones, approximately 85% of which are singletons. This sample is drawn from a study of blood T cell repertoires in COVID-19. About the research overall: Samples representing acute and convalescent COVID-19 were sourced from the United States, Italy and Spain. Sample material is recorded as cDNA or gDNA derived from T cells, B-cell-depleted T cells, or PBMCs.

Germline V gene data show CDR1 as LNHNV and CDR2 as YYDKDF (reference sequence). Trimming removed 0 bases from V and 11 bases from J, with 10 bases in between. This CDR3 region has 12 residues. Sequencing was done on a sample of peripheral blood. This clonotype was sampled from a man in his forties or fifties with acute or convalescent COVID-19. The chain carries TRBV15 and TRBJ1-1; the D is unclear. As DNA, the CDR3 is TGTGCCACCAGCAGAGACGGGAGTAGGGCTTTCTTT. It codes for CATSRDGSRAFF.